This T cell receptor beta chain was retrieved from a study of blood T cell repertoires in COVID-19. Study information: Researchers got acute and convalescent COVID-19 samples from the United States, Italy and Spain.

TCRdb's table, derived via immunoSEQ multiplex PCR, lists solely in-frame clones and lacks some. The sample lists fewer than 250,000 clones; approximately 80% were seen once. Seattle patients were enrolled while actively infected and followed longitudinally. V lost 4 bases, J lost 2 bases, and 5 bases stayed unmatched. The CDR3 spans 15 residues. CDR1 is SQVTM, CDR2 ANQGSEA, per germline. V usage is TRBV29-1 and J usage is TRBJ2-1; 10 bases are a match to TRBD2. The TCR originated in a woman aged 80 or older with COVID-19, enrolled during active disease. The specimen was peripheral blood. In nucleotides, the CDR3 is TGCAGCGTTGGGAGTAGCGGGGGGACCTACAATGAGCAGTTCTTC. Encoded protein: CSVGSSGGTYNEQFF.